Sequencing of this TCR beta chain was carried out in a study of regulatory T cells in long-lasting Graves disease. Turning to the study itself: Those with persistent Graves' disease had received antithyroid drugs for over 5 years with positive TSH receptor antibodies. Study conclusions and caveats: Between persistent patients, 2,500 to 3,500 public clonotypes were shared, exceeding the 966 shared between new patients.

Combining iRepertoire HTBI primers with Arm-PCR of CDR3 regions, the authors built TCR beta libraries. MiXCR, run by TCRdb on the multiplex PCR reads, gives a single entry per CDR3 protein. Seen here are 310,000 or so distinct CDR3 sequences, roughly 21% observed once, and the top ten hold about 29%. Time point: persistent/refractory GD, antithyroid drugs over 5 years with positive TRAb. Following extraction of RNA from PBMCs, that RNA was used to make the TCR library. This clonotype was counted between two and nine times. Its cognate antigen is unknown. The CDR3 is 15 amino acids. Germline assignment: CDR1 SGDLS and CDR2 YYNGEE. The ends lost 2 bases at V and 2 bases at J; junction bases unmatched: 5.

Sequencing was performed on peripheral blood mononuclear cells (PBMCs), taken when the disease was refractory, from a patient treated with antithyroid drugs. This chain joins TRBV9 and TRBJ2-5; 8 bases agree with TRBD1. The TCR originated in a female donor with Graves disease. In DNA form, the CDR3 reads TGTGCCAGCAGCGTGTGGACAGGGCCACAAGAGACCCAGTACTTC. Amino acid sequence: CASSVWTGPQETQYF. Full variable domain (outside the CDR3, taken from reference TRBV9 and TRBJ2-5): DSGVTQTPKHLITATGQRVTLRCSPRSGDLSVYWYQQSLDQGLQFLIQYYNGEERAKGNILERFSAQQFPDLHSELNLSSLELGDSALYFCASSVWTGPQETQYFGPGTRLLVL.